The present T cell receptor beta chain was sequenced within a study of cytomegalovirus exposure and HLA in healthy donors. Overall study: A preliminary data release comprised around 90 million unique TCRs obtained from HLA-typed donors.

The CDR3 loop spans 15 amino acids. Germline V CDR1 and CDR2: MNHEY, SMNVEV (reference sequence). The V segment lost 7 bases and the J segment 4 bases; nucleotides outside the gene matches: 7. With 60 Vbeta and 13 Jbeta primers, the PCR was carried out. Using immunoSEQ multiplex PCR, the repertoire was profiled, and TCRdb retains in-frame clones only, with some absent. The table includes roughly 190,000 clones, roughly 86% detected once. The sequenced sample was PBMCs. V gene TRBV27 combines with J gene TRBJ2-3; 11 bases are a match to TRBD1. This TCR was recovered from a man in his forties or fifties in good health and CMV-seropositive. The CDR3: CASTGTGGFPDTQYF. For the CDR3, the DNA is TGTGCCAGCACCGGGACAGGGGGGTTCCCAGATACGCAGTATTTT.